This T cell receptor beta chain appears in the sequencing data of a study of a mutant IDH1 vaccine in newly diagnosed glioma. At the level of the study: Vaccines began 4-6 weeks after radiotherapy alone, or with temozolomide cycles.

As regards this clone: The antigen is undetermined.

The time point is: week 47, end of study. It was 300 ug of mutant IDH1 20-mer peptide that made up each vaccine dose, given with topical imiquimod. Patients had eight vaccinations, in weeks 1, 3, 5, 7, 11, 15, 19 and 23. Newly diagnosed WHO grade 3 or 4 IDH1-mutant, ATRX-lost astrocytomas were identified in the donors. Libraries were prepared by immunoSEQ multiplex PCR; TCRdb keeps only in-frame clonotypes and omits some of them. The sample has around 60,000 clones; around 83% are singletons. Sequenced material: PBMCs, taken from a glioma patient whose treatment included an IDH1 peptide vaccine. The origin of this receptor is a young man with glioma.

Written as DNA, the CDR3 is TGTGCCAGCAGCTTATCGACAGGGGGCGGTTGGGGAAACACTGAAGCTTTCTTT. This gives the protein CASSLSTGGGWGNTEAFF. The chain employs TRBV7-9 and TRBJ1-1; TRBD1 aligns across 10 bases. V dropped 2 bases and J dropped 2; count of bases not matched to a gene: 11. The length of the CDR3 is 18 residues. Germline CDR1 SEHNR, CDR2 FQNEAQ (reference sequence).